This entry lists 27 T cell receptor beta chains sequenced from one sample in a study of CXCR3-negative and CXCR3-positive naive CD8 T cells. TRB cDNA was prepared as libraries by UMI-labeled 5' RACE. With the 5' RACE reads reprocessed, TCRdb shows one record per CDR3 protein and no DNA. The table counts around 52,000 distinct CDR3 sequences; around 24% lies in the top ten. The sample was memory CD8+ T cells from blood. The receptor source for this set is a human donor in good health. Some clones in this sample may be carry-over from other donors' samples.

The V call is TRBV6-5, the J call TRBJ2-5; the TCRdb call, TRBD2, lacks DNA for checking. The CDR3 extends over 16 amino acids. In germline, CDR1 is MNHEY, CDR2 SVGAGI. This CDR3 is CASSYSGGGLLETQYF.

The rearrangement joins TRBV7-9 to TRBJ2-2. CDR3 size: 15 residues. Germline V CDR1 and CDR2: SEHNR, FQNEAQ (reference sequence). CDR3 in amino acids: CASSLVDENTGELFF.

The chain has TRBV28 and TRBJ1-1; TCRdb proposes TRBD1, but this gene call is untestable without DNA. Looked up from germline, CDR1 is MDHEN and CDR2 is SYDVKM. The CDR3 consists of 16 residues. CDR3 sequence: CASGHQGLPLNTEAFF. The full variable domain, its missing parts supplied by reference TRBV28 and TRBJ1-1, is DVKVTQSSRYLVKRTGEKVFLECVQDMDHENMFWYRQDPGLGLRLIYFSYDVKMKEKGDIPEGYSVSREKKERFSLILESASTNQTSMYLCASGHQGLPLNTEAFFGQGTRLTVV.

The CDR3 spells CASSSYRGSSYEQYF. This chain uses TRBV7-2 with TRBJ2-7; TCRdb returns TRBD1, unconfirmable since there is no DNA. The CDR3 loop spans 15 amino acids. Per germline, CDR1 SGHTA and CDR2 FQGNSA.

CDR3 protein: CASSQDLGRISYEQYF. The genes are TRBV4-1 and TRBJ2-7. This CDR3 is 16 amino acids long. CDR1 and CDR2 (germline): MGHRA, YSYEKL.

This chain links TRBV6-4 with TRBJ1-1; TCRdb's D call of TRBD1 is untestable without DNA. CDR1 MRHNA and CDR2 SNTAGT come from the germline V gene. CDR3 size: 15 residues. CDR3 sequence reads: CASSDRAGENTEAFF.

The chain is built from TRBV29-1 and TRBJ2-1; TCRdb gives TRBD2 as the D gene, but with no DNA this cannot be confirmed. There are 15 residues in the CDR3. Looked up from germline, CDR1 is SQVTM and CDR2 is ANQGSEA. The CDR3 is CSVEAGRDTYNEQFF.

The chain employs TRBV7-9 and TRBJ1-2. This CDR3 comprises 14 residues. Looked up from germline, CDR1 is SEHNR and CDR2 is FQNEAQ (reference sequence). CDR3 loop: CASSLVSSDYGYTF.

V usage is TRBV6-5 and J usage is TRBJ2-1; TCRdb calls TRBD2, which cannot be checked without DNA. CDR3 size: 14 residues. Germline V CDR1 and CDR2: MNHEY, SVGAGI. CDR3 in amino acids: CASSDSVAYNEQFF.

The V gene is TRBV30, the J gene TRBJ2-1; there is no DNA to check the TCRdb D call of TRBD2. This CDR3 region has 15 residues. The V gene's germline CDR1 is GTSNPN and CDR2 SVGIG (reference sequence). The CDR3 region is CASVTGGSWNNEQFF.

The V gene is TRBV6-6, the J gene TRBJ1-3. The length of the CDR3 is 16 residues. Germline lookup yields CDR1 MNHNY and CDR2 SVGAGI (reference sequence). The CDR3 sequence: CASSYRDGNSGNTIYF.

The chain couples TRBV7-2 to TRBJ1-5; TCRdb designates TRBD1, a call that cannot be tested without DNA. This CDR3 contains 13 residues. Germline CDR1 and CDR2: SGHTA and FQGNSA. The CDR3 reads CASGVPEAGAQHF.

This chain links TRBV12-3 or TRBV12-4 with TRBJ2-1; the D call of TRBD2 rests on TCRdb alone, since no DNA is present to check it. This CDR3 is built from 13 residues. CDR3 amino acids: CASSSGTSFEQFF.

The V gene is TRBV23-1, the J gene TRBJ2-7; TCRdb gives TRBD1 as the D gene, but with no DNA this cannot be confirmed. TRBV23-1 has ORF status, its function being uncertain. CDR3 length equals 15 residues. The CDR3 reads CASSHLDRELYEQYF.

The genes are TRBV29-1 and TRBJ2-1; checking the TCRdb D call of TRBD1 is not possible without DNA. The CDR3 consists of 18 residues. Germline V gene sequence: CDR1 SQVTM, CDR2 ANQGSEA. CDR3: CSVEVQDRSSLSYNEQFF.

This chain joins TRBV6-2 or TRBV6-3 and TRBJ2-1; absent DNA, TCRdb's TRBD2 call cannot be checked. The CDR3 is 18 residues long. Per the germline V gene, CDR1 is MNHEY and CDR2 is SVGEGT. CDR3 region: CASSYELRGLATEGEQFF.

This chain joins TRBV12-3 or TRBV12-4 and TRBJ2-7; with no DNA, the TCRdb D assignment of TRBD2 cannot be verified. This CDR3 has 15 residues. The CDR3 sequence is CASSPSPGDGDEQYF.

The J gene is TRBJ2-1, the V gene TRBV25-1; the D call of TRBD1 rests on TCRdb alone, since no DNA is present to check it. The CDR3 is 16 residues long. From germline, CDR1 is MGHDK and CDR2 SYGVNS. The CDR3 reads CASSELGGGDYNEQFF.

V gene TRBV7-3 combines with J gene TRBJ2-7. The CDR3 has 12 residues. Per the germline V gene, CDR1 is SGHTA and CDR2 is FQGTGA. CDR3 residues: CASSLGSREQYF.

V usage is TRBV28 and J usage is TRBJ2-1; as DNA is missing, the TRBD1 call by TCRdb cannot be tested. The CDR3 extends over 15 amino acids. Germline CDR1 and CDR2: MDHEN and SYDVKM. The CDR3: CASRPTGSRVYEQFF. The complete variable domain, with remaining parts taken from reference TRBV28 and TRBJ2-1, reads DVKVTQSSRYLVKRTGEKVFLECVQDMDHENMFWYRQDPGLGLRLIYFSYDVKMKEKGDIPEGYSVSREKKERFSLILESASTNQTSMYLCASRPTGSRVYEQFFGPGTRLTVL.

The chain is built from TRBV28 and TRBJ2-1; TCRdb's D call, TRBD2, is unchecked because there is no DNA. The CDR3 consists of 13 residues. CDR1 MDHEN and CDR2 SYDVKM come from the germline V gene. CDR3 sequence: CASLATAYNEQFF.

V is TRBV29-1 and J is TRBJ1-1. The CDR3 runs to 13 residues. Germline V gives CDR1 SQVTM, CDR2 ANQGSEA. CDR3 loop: CSFLNRMNTEAFF.

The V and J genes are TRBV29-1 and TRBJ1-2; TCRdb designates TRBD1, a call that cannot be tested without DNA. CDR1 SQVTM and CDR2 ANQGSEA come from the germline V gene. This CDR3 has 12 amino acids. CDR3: CSVPGQGSGYTF.

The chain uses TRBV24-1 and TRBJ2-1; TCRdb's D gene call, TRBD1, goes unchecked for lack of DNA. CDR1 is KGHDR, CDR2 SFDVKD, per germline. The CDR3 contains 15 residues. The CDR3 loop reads CAASDSDSLRREQFF.

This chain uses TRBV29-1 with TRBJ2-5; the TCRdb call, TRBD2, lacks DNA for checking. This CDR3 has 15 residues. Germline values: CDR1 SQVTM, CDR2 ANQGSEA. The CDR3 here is CSVEGVGAVQETQYF.

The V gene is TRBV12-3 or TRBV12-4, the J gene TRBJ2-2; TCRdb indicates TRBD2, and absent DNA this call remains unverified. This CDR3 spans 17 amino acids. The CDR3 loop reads CASSSLATGTRAGELFF.

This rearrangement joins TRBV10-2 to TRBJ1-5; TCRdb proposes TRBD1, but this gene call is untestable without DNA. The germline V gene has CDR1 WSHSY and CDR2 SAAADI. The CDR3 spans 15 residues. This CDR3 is CAISGTTGGGEPQHF.